What follows are 10 T cell receptor beta chains derived from one specimen sequenced in a study of blood T cells in healthy people across ages. Combining a sample-barcoded 5' primer with a J-beta primer mix, a second PCR ran for about 6 to 11 cycles. TCRdb re-analysed the 5' RACE reads in MiXCR, keeping a single row per CDR3 protein. The data contain about 1.8 million distinct CDR3 sequences, around 48% of them singletons. Sequenced: blood. The receptors here all came from a woman aged 40 to 50 in good health.

The rearrangement uses TRBV12-3 or TRBV12-4 and TRBJ1-2; 9 nucleotides match TRBD1. The CDR3 sequence is 16 residues long. J gave up 6 bases and V 5 bases, and 13 bases lay outside the gene matches. CDR3 loop: CASSPQGAPTQDGYTF. The CDR3 DNA reads as TGTGCCAGCAGTCCACAGGGGGCCCCGACCCAGGATGGCTACACCTTC.

This sequence joins TRBV7-9 and TRBJ2-7; no definite D call. V lost 7 bases and J lost 7, with 17 bases in between. This CDR3 spans 13 amino acids. The germline V gene encodes CDR1 SEHNR and CDR2 FQNEAQ (reference sequence). Here the CDR3 DNA reads TGTGCCAGCACGTCCCCGGTGGGGAATGAGCAGTACTTC. Its translation is CASTSPVGNEQYF.

Turning to this clonotype: A read error is possible here, since a much larger clone lies one base away. This rearrangement joins TRBV29-1 to TRBJ2-3, with no clear D. The CDR3 spans 13 residues. Germline CDR1 SQVTM, CDR2 ANQGSEA. The CDR3 here is CSVRRDSTDAQYF. DNA for the CDR3: TGCAGCGTTCGCAGAGATAGCACAGATGCGCAGTATTTT.

The chain couples TRBV27 to TRBJ2-4; 7 nucleotides line up with TRBD2. The CDR3 contains 17 residues. The germline V gene encodes CDR1 MNHEY and CDR2 SMNVEV (reference sequence). V lost 5 bases to trimming and J lost 0 bases; unmatched junction nucleotides: 10. In DNA, the CDR3 is TGTGCCAGCAGTACTGGACAAGCGGGGATAGCCAAAAACATTCAGTACTTC. Translation: CASSTGQAGIAKNIQYF.

Only a few counts were recorded for this clonotype. This chain uses TRBV10-3 with TRBJ2-5; tentatively, D is TRBD2 (6 bases). The germline V and J ends were trimmed by 0 bases and 5 bases, with 13 bases remaining between them. From germline, CDR1 is ENHRY and CDR2 SYGVKD. The CDR3 sequence is 15 residues long. The CDR3 nucleotides are TGTGCCATCAGTGAGTCTATCTCAGGGAGGGAGACCCAGTACTTC. It is translated as CAISESISGRETQYF.

The genes are TRBV29-1 and TRBJ2-3; possible D gene TRBD2, 6 bases. Germline V gene sequence: CDR1 SQVTM, CDR2 ANQGSEA. The V end lost 4 bases, the J end lost 6 bases, and 20 bases lay between the germline ends. This CDR3 comprises 15 residues. The CDR3 DNA sequence: TGCAGCGTTGCGGCGGGGCAGAGGGGAATCGATACGCAGTATTTT. Protein product: CSVAAGQRGIDTQYF.

In its sample, this clonotype was seen a few times. The gene calls are TRBV11-2 and TRBJ2-7; possibly TRBD1 for D (5 bases). The CDR3 is 15 residues long. V was pared by 0 bases and J by 0 bases, with 9 bases between. The V gene's germline CDR1 is SGHAT and CDR2 FQNNGV. CDR3 sequence reads: CASSLDDRDSYEQYF. Written as DNA, the CDR3 is TGTGCCAGCAGCTTAGACGACAGAGACTCCTACGAGCAGTACTTC.

V usage is TRBV7-2 and J usage is TRBJ1-5; TRBD1 might be the D (6 bases). This CDR3 spans 14 amino acids. Deletions cut 7 bases from V and 1 base from J, with 11 bases between. The germline gives CDR1 SGHTA, CDR2 FQGNSA. The CDR3 protein is CASTPDSSNQPQHF. CDR3 in DNA: TGTGCCAGCACCCCGGACAGCAGCAATCAGCCCCAGCATTTT.

The chain joins TRBV7-2 to TRBJ2-1, with 10 bases identical to TRBD2. V trimming: 5 bases; J trimming: 1 base; junction bases outside the gene matches: 11. CDR1 and CDR2 from the germline V gene are SGHTA and FQGNSA. This CDR3 spans 18 amino acids. The CDR3 here is CASSPWDSGGSSYNEQFF. The CDR3, as DNA: TGTGCCAGCAGCCCCTGGGATAGCGGGGGGTCTTCCTACAATGAGCAGTTCTTC.

CDR3 sequence: CASSTTRGSEQFF. DNA of the CDR3: TGTGCCAGTAGTACAACAAGGGGGAGTGAGCAGTTCTTC. V and J are TRBV19 and TRBJ2-1; weak D call: TRBD1 (6 bases). Germline CDR1 and CDR2: LNHDA and SQIVND (reference sequence). The CDR3 is 13 amino acids. The V end was cut by 4 bases, the J end by 9 bases, with 13 bases between.